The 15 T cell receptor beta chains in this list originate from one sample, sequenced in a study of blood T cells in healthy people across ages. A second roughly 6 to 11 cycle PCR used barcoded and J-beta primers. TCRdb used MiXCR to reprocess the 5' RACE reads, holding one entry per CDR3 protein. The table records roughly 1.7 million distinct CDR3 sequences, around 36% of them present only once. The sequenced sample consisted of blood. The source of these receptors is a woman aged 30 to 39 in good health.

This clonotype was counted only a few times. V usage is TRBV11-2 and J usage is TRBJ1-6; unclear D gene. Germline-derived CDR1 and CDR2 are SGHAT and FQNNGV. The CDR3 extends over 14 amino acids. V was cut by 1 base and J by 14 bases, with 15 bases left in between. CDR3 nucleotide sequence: TGTGCCAGCAGCTTAGGGCGGCCCCTGAATGCCCTCCACTTT. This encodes CASSLGRPLNALHF.

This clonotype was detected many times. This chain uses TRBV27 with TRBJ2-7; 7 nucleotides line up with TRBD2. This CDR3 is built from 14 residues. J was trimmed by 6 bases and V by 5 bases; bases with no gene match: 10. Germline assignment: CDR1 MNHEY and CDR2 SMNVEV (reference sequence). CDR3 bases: TGTGCCAGCAGTATGGGAGGGCCTCTCGCCGAGCAGTACTTC. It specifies CASSMGGPLAEQYF.

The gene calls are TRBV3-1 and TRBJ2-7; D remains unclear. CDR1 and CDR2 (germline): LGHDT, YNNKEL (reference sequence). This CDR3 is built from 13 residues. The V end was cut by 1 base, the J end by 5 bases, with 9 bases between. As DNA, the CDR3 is TGTGCCAGCAGCCAAGTCTACAGTGACGAGCAGTACTTC. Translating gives CASSQVYSDEQYF.

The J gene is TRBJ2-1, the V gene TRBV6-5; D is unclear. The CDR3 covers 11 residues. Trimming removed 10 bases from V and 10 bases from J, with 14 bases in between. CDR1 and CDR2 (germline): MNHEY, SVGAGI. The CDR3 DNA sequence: TGTGCCACCACCAAGTTGGACGAGCAGTTCTTC. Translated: CATTKLDEQFF.

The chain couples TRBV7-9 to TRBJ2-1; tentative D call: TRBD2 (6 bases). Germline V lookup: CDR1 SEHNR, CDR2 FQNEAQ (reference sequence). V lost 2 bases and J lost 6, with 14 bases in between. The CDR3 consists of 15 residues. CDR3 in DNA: TGTGCCAGCAGCTTATCTAGCAGGAGGGCCAATGAGCAGTTCTTC. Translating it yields CASSLSSRRANEQFF.

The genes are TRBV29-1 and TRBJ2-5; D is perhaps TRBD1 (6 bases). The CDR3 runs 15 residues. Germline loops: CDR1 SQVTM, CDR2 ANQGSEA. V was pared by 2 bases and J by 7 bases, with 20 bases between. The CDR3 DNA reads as TGCAGCGTTGAACTTACAGGGATGGGTTGGAGGACCCAGTACTTC. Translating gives CSVELTGMGWRTQYF.

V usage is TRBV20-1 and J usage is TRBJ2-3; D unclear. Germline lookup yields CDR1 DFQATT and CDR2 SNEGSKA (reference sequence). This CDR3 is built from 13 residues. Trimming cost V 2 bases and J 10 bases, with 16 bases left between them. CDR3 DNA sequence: TGCAGTGCTAGAAAATATGTCGACTGGGCGCAGTATTTT. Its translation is CSARKYVDWAQYF.

The CDR3: CSASPPGVQETQYF. DNA for the CDR3: TGCAGTGCTAGCCCCCCGGGGGTACAAGAGACCCAGTACTTC. The rearrangement uses TRBV20-1 and TRBJ2-5, with TRBD2 as a possible D gene (6 bases). Trimming removed 3 bases at V and 2 bases at J, with 13 bases between. The CDR3 has 14 amino acids. CDR1 DFQATT and CDR2 SNEGSKA come from the germline V gene (reference sequence).

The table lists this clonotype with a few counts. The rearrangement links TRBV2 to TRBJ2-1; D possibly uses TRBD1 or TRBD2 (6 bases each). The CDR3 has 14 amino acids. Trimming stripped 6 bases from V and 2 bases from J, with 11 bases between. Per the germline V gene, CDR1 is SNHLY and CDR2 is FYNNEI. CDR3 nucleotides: TGTGCCAGCAGCCGGGGGCGGACCTACAATGAGCAGTTCTTC. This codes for CASSRGRTYNEQFF.

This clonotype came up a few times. The CDR3 is CASRRAPGTSNEQFF. CDR3 coding DNA: TGTGCCAGCAGAAGGGCGCCCGGGACTAGCAATGAGCAGTTCTTC. The chain uses TRBV27 and TRBJ2-1; 8 bases are a match to TRBD2. The CDR3 loop spans 15 amino acids. Germline-derived CDR1 and CDR2 are MNHEY and SMNVEV (reference sequence). V gave up 6 bases and J gave up 6 bases; unmatched junction bases: 10.

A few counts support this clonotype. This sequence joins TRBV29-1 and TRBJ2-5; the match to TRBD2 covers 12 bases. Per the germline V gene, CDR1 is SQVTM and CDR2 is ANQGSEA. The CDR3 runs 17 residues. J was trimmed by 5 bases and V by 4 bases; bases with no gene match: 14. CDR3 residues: CSVVTSGSGMGGETQYF. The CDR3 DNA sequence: TGCAGCGTTGTGACTAGCGGGAGCGGGATGGGCGGGGAGACCCAGTACTTC.

CDR3 sequence: CASSSTPGQGRLEQYF. CDR3 sequence (DNA): TGTGCCAGCAGCTCCACCCCGGGACAGGGAAGACTGGAGCAGTACTTC. The chain recombines TRBV13 with TRBJ2-7; 9 nucleotides match TRBD1. V trimming: 4 bases; J trimming: 7 bases; junction bases outside the gene matches: 14. The CDR3 consists of 16 residues. Per germline, CDR1 PRHDT and CDR2 FYEKMQ (reference sequence).

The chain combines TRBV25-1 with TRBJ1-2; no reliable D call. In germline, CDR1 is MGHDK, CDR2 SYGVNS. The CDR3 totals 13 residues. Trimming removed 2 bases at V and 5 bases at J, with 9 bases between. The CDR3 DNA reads TGTGCCAGCAGTGAAAGGACCTCATATGGCTACACCTTC. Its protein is CASSERTSYGYTF.

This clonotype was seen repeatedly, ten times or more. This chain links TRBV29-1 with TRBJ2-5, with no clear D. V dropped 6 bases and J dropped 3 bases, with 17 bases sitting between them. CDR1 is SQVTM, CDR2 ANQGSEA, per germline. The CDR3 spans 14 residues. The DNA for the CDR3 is TGCAGCGTGTCCCGCGGCCAATGGAAAGAGACCCAGTACTTC. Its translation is CSVSRGQWKETQYF.

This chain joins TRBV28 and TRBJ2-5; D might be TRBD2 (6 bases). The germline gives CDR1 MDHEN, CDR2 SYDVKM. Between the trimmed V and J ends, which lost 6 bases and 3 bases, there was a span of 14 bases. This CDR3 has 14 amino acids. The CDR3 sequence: CASSTFKREETQYF. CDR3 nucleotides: TGTGCCAGCAGCACCTTCAAGCGGGAAGAGACCCAGTACTTC. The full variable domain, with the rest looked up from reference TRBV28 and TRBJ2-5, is DVKVTQSSRYLVKRTGEKVFLECVQDMDHENMFWYRQDPGLGLRLIYFSYDVKMKEKGDIPEGYSVSREKKERFSLILESASTNQTSMYLCASSTFKREETQYFGPGTRLLVL.